The source of this TCR beta chain is a study of blood T cell repertoires in COVID-19. On the study more broadly: The origin of the acute and convalescent COVID-19 samples was the United States, Italy and Spain. Sources were T cells, B-cell-depleted T cells, or PBMCs; the material itself was cDNA or gDNA.

Method: immunoSEQ multiplex PCR; TCRdb's copy keeps in-frame clones and lacks some. The table has around 260,000 clones, approximately 91% seen once. CDR1 is SGHTA, CDR2 FQGNSA, per germline. The CDR3 extends over 14 amino acids. V gave up 1 base and J gave up 9 bases; unmatched junction bases: 9. The rearrangement joins TRBV7-2 to TRBJ2-7; TRBD2 matches 7 bases. Sequencing input: peripheral blood. The source is a human donor in a cohort sampled during active COVID-19. The CDR3 DNA follows: TGTGCCAGCAGCTTAGAGGGAGGGACCCTGGGGCAGTACTTC. It yields the protein CASSLEGGTLGQYF.